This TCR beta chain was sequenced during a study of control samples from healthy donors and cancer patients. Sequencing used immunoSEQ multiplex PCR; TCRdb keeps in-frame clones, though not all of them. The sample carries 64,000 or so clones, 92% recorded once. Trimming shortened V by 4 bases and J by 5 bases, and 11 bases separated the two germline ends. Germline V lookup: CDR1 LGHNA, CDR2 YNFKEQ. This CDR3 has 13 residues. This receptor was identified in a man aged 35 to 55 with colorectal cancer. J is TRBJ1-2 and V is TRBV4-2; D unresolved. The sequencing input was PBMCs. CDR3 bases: TGTGCCAGCAGCCCACCAGTTCGTTATGGCTACACCTTC. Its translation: CASSPPVRYGYTF.